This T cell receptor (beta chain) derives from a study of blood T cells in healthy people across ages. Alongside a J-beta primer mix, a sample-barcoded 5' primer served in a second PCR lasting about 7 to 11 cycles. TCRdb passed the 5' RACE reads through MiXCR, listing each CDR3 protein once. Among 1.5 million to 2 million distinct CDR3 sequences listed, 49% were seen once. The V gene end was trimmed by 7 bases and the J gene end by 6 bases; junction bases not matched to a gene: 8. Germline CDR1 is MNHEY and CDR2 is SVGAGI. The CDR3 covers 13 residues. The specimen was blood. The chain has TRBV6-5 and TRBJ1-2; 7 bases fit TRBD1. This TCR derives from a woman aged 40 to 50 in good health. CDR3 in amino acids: CASTPRGRDGYTF. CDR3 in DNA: TGTGCCAGCACCCCGAGGGGGCGTGATGGCTACACCTTC.